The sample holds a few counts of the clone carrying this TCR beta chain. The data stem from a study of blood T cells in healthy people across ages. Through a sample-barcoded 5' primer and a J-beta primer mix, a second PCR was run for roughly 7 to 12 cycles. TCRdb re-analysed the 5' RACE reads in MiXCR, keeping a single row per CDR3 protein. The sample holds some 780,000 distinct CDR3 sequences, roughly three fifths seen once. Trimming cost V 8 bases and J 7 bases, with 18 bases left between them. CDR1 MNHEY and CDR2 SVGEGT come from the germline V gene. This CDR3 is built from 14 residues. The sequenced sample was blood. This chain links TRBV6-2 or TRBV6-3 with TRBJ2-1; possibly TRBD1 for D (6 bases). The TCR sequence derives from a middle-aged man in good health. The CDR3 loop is CASLTLNRVNEQFF. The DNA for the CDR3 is TGTGCCAGCTTGACCTTAAACAGGGTTAATGAGCAGTTCTTC.